This T cell receptor (beta chain) was recorded in a study of cytomegalovirus exposure and HLA in healthy donors. Note on this clone: Its antigen remains unknown.

It was with 60 Vbeta and 13 Jbeta primers that the PCR ran. Using immunoSEQ multiplex PCR, the repertoire was profiled, and TCRdb retains in-frame clones only, with some absent. The repertoire table contains approximately 190,000 clones. Trimming removed 2 bases from V and 4 bases from J, with 24 bases in between. Germline V gene data show CDR1 as MGHRA and CDR2 as YSYEKL. This CDR3 contains 19 residues. Study results and caveats: Cytomegalovirus-associated status was assigned to roughly 160 TCR beta chains. The productive fraction for most TCR beta V segments was about 87% or about 30% in an earlier analysis. Among the most significant clusters, several appeared linked to common viral pathogens in a later analysis.

Specimen: PBMCs. This clonotype originated in a boy between 10 and 17 years old in good health and CMV-seronegative. The genes are TRBV4-1 and TRBJ1-3; no clear D gene. CDR3 bases: TGCGCCAGCAGCCAACGGTCGGGGAAGGACGGACCCCCAGGAAACACCATATATTTT. Its protein is CASSQRSGKDGPPGNTIYF.